This TCR beta chain is drawn from a study of cytomegalovirus exposure and HLA in healthy donors. Overall study results and limits: Roughly uniform depth of sequencing across donors was assumed in presence/absence analyses.

Primers: 60 Vbeta forward and 13 Jbeta reverse. Produced via immunoSEQ multiplex PCR; TCRdb's table is partial and in-frame only. The table has about 180,000 clones, more than 75% seen once; the top ten hold 2% to 2.5%. With respect to this clone: What it binds is unknown.

With 1 base removed from V and 4 bases from J, the gap between germline ends came to 7 bases. Germline loops: CDR1 LNHDA, CDR2 SQIVND (reference sequence). CDR3 length: 13 amino acids. The chain combines TRBV19 with TRBJ1-2; D gene unclear. The TCR sequence derives from a young woman in good health and CMV-seropositive. Sequenced: PBMCs. The CDR3 nucleotides are TGTGCCAGTAGTATAGTTGGACTCTATGGCTACACCTTC. It translates to CASSIVGLYGYTF.